This T cell receptor (beta chain) was found in a study of regulatory T cells in long-lasting Graves disease. The CDR3 runs to 13 residues. Germline-derived CDR1 and CDR2 are SGHNT and YENEEA. Trimming removed 8 bases from V and 9 bases from J; junction bases left unmatched: 10. The time point here: newly diagnosed GD, antithyroid drugs for less than 3 months. The TCR library used RNA extracted from PBMCs. The peripheral blood volume drawn was around 9.6 milliliters, and it was collected into EDTA tubes. Arm-PCR of CDR3 regions and iRepertoire HTBI primers were used to build TCR beta libraries. Each CDR3 protein gets one entry after TCRdb re-called the multiplex PCR reads with MiXCR. The table lists 350,000 to 500,000 distinct CDR3 sequences, around 15% of them singletons. This clonotype was counted ten times or more. Separately, the same data were catalogued under a study of T cells in Graves' hyperthyroidism and ophthalmopathy.

The input for sequencing was peripheral blood mononuclear cells (PBMCs), taken at new diagnosis, from a patient treated with antithyroid drugs. The source is a woman aged 25 to 39 with Graves disease. The chain employs TRBV11-3 and TRBJ2-1; 7 bases match TRBD2. CDR3: CASSFGRAAEQFF. The CDR3 nucleotides are TGTGCCAGCTCCTTTGGGAGGGCAGCTGAGCAGTTCTTC.